The T cell receptor (beta chain) described here comes from a study of cytomegalovirus exposure and HLA in healthy donors. General study findings and limits: An assumption of roughly uniform sequencing depth across donors underlay the presence/absence analyses. Cytomegalovirus-associated status was assigned to around 160 TCR beta chains.

V gave up 4 bases and J gave up 2 bases; unmatched junction bases: 2. The CDR3 sequence is 13 residues long. Germline CDR1 is MNHNY and CDR2 is SVGAGI (reference sequence). As concerns this clone: Its antigen is unknown.

PCR was performed using 60 Vbeta and 13 Jbeta primers. Sequenced by immunoSEQ multiplex PCR; TCRdb stores in-frame clones only, minus some. The sample contains some 91,000 clones, approximately 78% of which appear only once. Among the donors, all were healthy bone marrow donors. Sequencing used PBMCs. The TCR sequence derives from a woman aged 55-70 years in good health and CMV-seronegative. V is TRBV6-6 and J is TRBJ2-7; TRBD1 matches at 7 bases. The CDR3 here is CASSFGQAYEQYF. The CDR3 bases are TGTGCCAGCAGTTTTGGACAGGCCTACGAGCAGTACTTC.